These 9 T cell receptor beta chains were all obtained from the same sample, sequenced in a study of cytomegalovirus exposure and HLA in healthy donors. Amplification used 60 Vbeta primers and 13 Jbeta primers. The method was immunoSEQ multiplex PCR; TCRdb's version includes in-frame clones alone and lacks a portion of them. The table records approximately 220,000 clones, 82% of them present only once. Sample: PBMCs. These receptors were taken from a man aged 40-50 years in good health and CMV-seropositive.

The chain joins TRBV27 to TRBJ2-5; weak D call: TRBD2 (5 bases). Germline loops: CDR1 MNHEY, CDR2 SMNVEV (reference sequence). The CDR3 length is 13 residues. Trimming pared 4 bases from V and 11 bases from J, leaving 17 bases between. DNA for the CDR3: TGTGCCAGCAGTTCATTCGGGATAGTGGAGCAGTACTTC. This gives the protein CASSSFGIVEQYF.

V usage is TRBV30 and J usage is TRBJ2-5; the match to TRBD2 covers 9 bases. Trimming removed 0 bases from V and 0 bases from J; junction bases left unmatched: 5. Germline lookup yields CDR1 GTSNPN and CDR2 SVGIG (reference sequence). This CDR3 is 16 amino acids long. CDR3 residues: CAWSVPLAGYQETQYF. The CDR3 DNA follows: TGTGCCTGGAGTGTCCCACTAGCGGGTTACCAAGAGACCCAGTACTTC.

The chain recombines TRBV27 with TRBJ1-1; no reliable D call. Germline V gene sequence: CDR1 MNHEY, CDR2 SMNVEV (reference sequence). The V gene lost 5 bases and the J gene lost 5 bases, with 21 bases spanning the gap. The CDR3 sequence is 16 residues long. Here the CDR3 DNA reads TGTGCCAGCAGTCCCCCGAAGCTAACGCTCACTACTGAAGCTTTCTTT. Translated: CASSPPKLTLTTEAFF.

The chain is built from TRBV5-1 and TRBJ1-1; D unclear. The CDR3 totals 14 residues. CDR1 and CDR2 (germline): SGHRS, YFSETQ. V was trimmed by 0 bases and J by 4 bases, leaving 10 bases between them. The CDR3 region has the DNA TGCGCCAGCAGCTTGGCCGGGTCGGGCACTGAAGCTTTCTTT. Translated: CASSLAGSGTEAFF.

CDR3 region: CASSGGLAGGAEDTQYF. The CDR3, as DNA: TGCGCCAGCAGCGGGGGACTAGCGGGAGGAGCGGAAGATACGCAGTATTTT. This sequence joins TRBV5-1 and TRBJ2-3; 15 positions match TRBD2. J was trimmed by 5 bases and V by 4 bases; bases with no gene match: 8. CDR1 and CDR2 from the germline V gene are SGHRS and YFSETQ. The CDR3 is 17 residues long.

The rearrangement links TRBV27 to TRBJ1-1, with TRBD1 identical over 7 bases. Looked up from germline, CDR1 is MNHEY and CDR2 is SMNVEV (reference sequence). V was pared by 5 bases and J by 4 bases, with 4 bases of the junction left unmatched. The length of the CDR3 is 13 residues. The CDR3 DNA is TGTGCCAGCAGTCTCCGGACAGGCACTGAAGCTTTCTTT. It codes for CASSLRTGTEAFF.

The table lists this clone with a few counts. J is TRBJ1-6 and V is TRBV5-1, with 8 positions matching TRBD1. This CDR3 contains 14 residues. J lost 9 bases, V lost 4 bases, and 6 bases had no gene match. Looked up from germline, CDR1 is SGHRS and CDR2 is YFSETQ. The CDR3 bases are TGCGCCAGCAGCCCGGGACAGGAAGGTTCACCCCTCCACTTT. Translation: CASSPGQEGSPLHF. The variable domain in full, with the rest retrieved from reference TRBV5-1 and TRBJ1-6, is KAGVTQTPRYLIKTRGQQVTLSCSPISGHRSVSWYQQTPGQGLQFLFEYFSETQRNKGNFPGRFSGRQFSNSRSEMNVSTLELGDSALYLCASSPGQEGSPLHFGNGTRLTVT.

The genes are TRBV19 and TRBJ2-1; D possibly corresponds to TRBD1 (6 bases). The germline gives CDR1 LNHDA, CDR2 SQIVND (reference sequence). V was trimmed by 1 base and J by 9 bases, leaving 13 bases between them. The CDR3 is made up of 14 amino acids. The CDR3 nucleotides are TGTGCCAGTAGTATAGTAACAGGGAGAAGTGAGCAGTTCTTC. This gives the protein CASSIVTGRSEQFF.

The rearrangement uses TRBV6-5 and TRBJ2-7, with TRBD1 identical over 9 bases. The CDR3 spans 14 residues. CDR1 MNHEY and CDR2 SVGAGI come from the germline V gene. V shed 3 bases, J shed 9 bases, and the junction held 9 bases outside the gene matches. The DNA of the CDR3 is TGTGCCAGCAGTTATTCGGGACAGGGTAGCGGGCAGTACTTC. It codes for CASSYSGQGSGQYF.